The text below deals with one T cell receptor beta chain. The antigen remains unidentified. These data come from a study of T cells in Graves' hyperthyroidism and ophthalmopathy. General study results and limits: Most thyroid clonotypes expanded above 0.001 were also detected in blood.

Not enrolled were patients with uncontrolled infection, other autoimmune disease, pregnancy or lactation. This CDR3 region has 17 residues. Trimming pared 1 base from V and 5 bases from J, leaving 20 bases between. Germline V gene data show CDR1 as MDHEN and CDR2 as SYDVKM. RNA transcripts provided the source from which TCR beta CDR3 regions were amplified. RT-PCR in the first round (using the HTBI primer set) targeted the TCR CDR3. Each CDR3 protein is one row after TCRdb ran MiXCR on the multiplex PCR reads. The sample shows approximately 530,000 distinct CDR3 sequences, around 20% of them seen only once.

The sample taken for sequencing was blood. The J gene is TRBJ2-5, the V gene TRBV28, with D perhaps TRBD1 (6 bases). The source of this sequence is a man aged 35 to 55 with Graves' ophthalmopathy. The CDR3 sequence is CASSLSGIPRGGETQYF. The CDR3 coding sequence is TGTGCCAGCAGTTTATCCGGGATCCCCAGGGGCGGGGAGACCCAGTACTTC. The complete variable domain, with remaining parts taken from reference TRBV28 and TRBJ2-5, reads DVKVTQSSRYLVKRTGEKVFLECVQDMDHENMFWYRQDPGLGLRLIYFSYDVKMKEKGDIPEGYSVSREKKERFSLILESASTNQTSMYLCASSLSGIPRGGETQYFGPGTRLLVL.